The present T cell receptor beta chain was sequenced within a study of Ad26.COV2.S vaccination and SARS-CoV-2 variants. The CDR3 length is 13 residues. Germline CDR1 MNHEY, CDR2 SVGAGI. Trimming cost V 7 bases and J 4 bases, with 12 bases left between them. Treatment indicated: some 20 received Ad26.COV2.S at low or high dose, single or two shots; five or six received placebo; per-sample allocation not given. Sampling happened 63 days after the first vaccine or placebo injection. Libraries were prepared by immunoSEQ multiplex PCR; TCRdb keeps only in-frame clonotypes and omits some of them. The top ten clones hold approximately 1.5% of a sample with hundreds of thousands of clones, around 90% of them seen once.

Sequencing was performed on peripheral blood, taken in a trial of Ad26.COV2.S vaccine versus placebo. V and J are TRBV6-5 and TRBJ2-3; D call uncertain. This sequence was found in a person aged 18-60 years who received the Ad26.COV2.S COVID-19 vaccine or a placebo. CDR3 bases: TGTGCCAGCAAGGTTAAGGGCCCAGATACGCAGTATTTT. It translates to CASKVKGPDTQYF.